Below are 29 T cell receptor beta chains sequenced from a single sample in a study of Graves' ophthalmopathy and Graves' hyperthyroidism. Transcripts of RNA were the source for amplifying TCR beta CDR3 regions. HTBI primers primed a first-round RT-PCR, and a second-round multiplex PCR followed. TCRdb re-called the multiplex PCR reads with MiXCR, one entry per CDR3 protein. The profile shows around 1.1 million distinct CDR3 sequences, less than 45% of them singletons. Sequences were obtained from peripheral blood or thyroid tissue (not recorded which). These receptor sequences come from an adult man with Graves' hyperthyroidism.

For this clonotype: A junction end diverges from the germline sequence, so it may reflect a read error. This chain joins TRBV2 and TRBJ2-7, with 12 bases fitting TRBD1. Per germline, CDR1 SNHLY and CDR2 FYNNEI. CDR3 length: 17 residues. CDR3 nucleotides: TGTGCCAGCAGGGAGGGACAGGGGGCTTACCTAGCCTACGAGCTGTACTTC. Encoded protein: CASREGQGAYLAYELYF.

In the case of this clonotype: With a much larger clone just one base away, this may be a read error. The CDR3 DNA reads as TGCAGTGCTAGAGATTCGCAAAACTCGGGAGTGGGCTATGGCCACACCTTC. Protein sequence: CSARDSQNSGVGYGHTF. The chain joins TRBV20-1 to TRBJ1-2; no clear D gene. The V gene's germline CDR1 is DFQATT and CDR2 SNEGSKA (reference sequence). The CDR3 loop spans 17 amino acids.

The CDR3 loop reads CASSRPLAGENNSPLHF. The CDR3 nucleotides are TGTGCCAGCAGTAGACCTCTAGCGGGCGAAAATAATTCACCCCTCCACTTT. This sequence joins TRBV7-2 and TRBJ1-6, with no clear D. The CDR3 is 17 amino acids. The germline CDR1 and CDR2 sequences are SGHTA and FQGNSA. Trimming cost V 6 bases and J 5 bases, with 20 bases left between them.

This clonotype was detected many times. This chain links TRBV29-1 with TRBJ2-5; D possibly matches TRBD1 or TRBD2 (6 bases each). V was cut by 7 bases and J by 7 bases, with 19 bases left in between. The CDR3 loop spans 13 amino acids. Germline CDR1 is SQVTM and CDR2 is ANQGSEA. The CDR3: CSAGGGPRGTQYF. CDR3 coding DNA: TGCAGCGCCGGAGGGGGGCCCCGGGGGACCCAGTACTTC.

This clonotype was counted only a few times. This sequence joins TRBV10-3 and TRBJ2-7; D assignment may be TRBD1 or TRBD2 (5 bases each). The germline CDR1 and CDR2 sequences are ENHRY and SYGVKD. Trimming removed 3 bases from V and 5 bases from J, with 20 bases in between. The CDR3 runs to 16 residues. The CDR3 sequence is CAISDPGDGISDEQYF. Written as DNA, the CDR3 is TGTGCCATCAGTGATCCCGGGGACGGGATTTCCGACGAGCAGTACTTC.

This clonotype appeared many times. At one end, the junction sequence differs from germline, possibly due to a read error. The gene calls are TRBV7-7 and TRBJ2-2; maybe TRBD2 (5 bases). This CDR3 region has 14 residues. The germline V gene has CDR1 SSHAT and CDR2 FNYEAQ (reference sequence). The CDR3 spells CASSLAGSTGELFF. CDR3 DNA: TGTGCCAGCAGCCTAGCCGGAAGCACCGGGGAGCTGTTTTTT.

This clonotype appeared a few times. The chain has TRBV7-7 and TRBJ2-7; perhaps TRBD1 as D (5 bases). The germline gives CDR1 SSHAT, CDR2 FNYEAQ (reference sequence). There are 16 residues in the CDR3. V dropped 5 bases and J dropped 2 bases, with 19 bases sitting between them. The CDR3 DNA follows: TGTGCCAGCAGCCCATGGGTTTATGGGGCGCCCTACGAGCAGTACTTC. The encoded protein is CASSPWVYGAPYEQYF.

This clonotype was recorded at least ten times. The chain combines TRBV12-3 or TRBV12-4 with TRBJ2-7; D is ambiguous. The V and J ends lost 1 base and 5 bases respectively, with 9 bases between them. The CDR3 runs to 13 residues. CDR3: CASSLVRSHEQYF. The CDR3, as DNA: TGTGCCAGCAGTTTAGTTAGATCCCACGAGCAGTACTTC.

V usage is TRBV6-1 and J usage is TRBJ2-7; tentative D call: TRBD2 (5 bases). The CDR3 sequence is 14 residues long. Trimming took off 8 bases at V and 7 bases at J, with 21 bases between the two ends. Germline CDR1 is MNHNS and CDR2 is SASEGT. In DNA, the CDR3 is TGTGCCAGCGCAAGCTCAAAGGCTCCGGGGGAGCAGTACTTC. Its protein product is CASASSKAPGEQYF.

The chain uses TRBV4-3 and TRBJ1-5; tentative D call: TRBD1 (5 bases). The CDR3 is made up of 16 amino acids. Germline loops: CDR1 LGHNA, CDR2 YSLEER. The V end lost 0 bases, the J end lost 7 bases, and 16 bases lay between the germline ends. The CDR3, as DNA: TGCGCCAGCAGCCAAGATTGGGGCAGGGCCTCCCAGCCCCAGCATTTT. It translates to CASSQDWGRASQPQHF.

This chain connects TRBV15 to TRBJ1-6; perhaps TRBD1 as D (5 bases). V lost 3 bases and J 7 bases, leaving 16 bases between the germline ends. This CDR3 contains 16 residues. From germline, CDR1 is LNHNV and CDR2 YYDKDF (reference sequence). DNA for the CDR3: TGTGCCACCAGCAGCGTAGGAGGGGCAACCAATTCACCCCTCCACTTT. It specifies CATSSVGGATNSPLHF. Full variable domain (missing parts from reference TRBV15 and TRBJ1-6): DAMVIQNPRYQVTQFGKPVTLSCSQTLNHNVMYWYQQKSSQAPKLLFHYYDKDFNNEADTPDNFQSRRPNTSFCFLDIRSPGLGDTAMYLCATSSVGGATNSPLHFGNGTRLTVT.

This clonotype was picked up many times. It may be a read error: a sequence one base away is much more abundant. This chain links TRBV15 with TRBJ1-6; D gene ambiguous. Germline V gives CDR1 LNHNV, CDR2 YYDKDF (reference sequence). Trimming took off 3 bases at V and 8 bases at J, with 8 bases between the two ends. CDR3 size: 13 residues. DNA of the CDR3: TGTGCCACCAGCAGGGCTACTGATTCACCCCTCCACTTT. Translating it yields CATSRATDSPLHF. The variable domain in full, with the rest retrieved from reference TRBV15 and TRBJ1-6, is DAMVIQNPRYQVTQFGKPVTLSCSQTLNHNVMYWYQQKSSQAPKLLFHYYDKDFNNEADTPDNFQSRRPNTSFCFLDIRSPGLGDTAMYLCATSRATDSPLHFGNGTRLTVT.

This clonotype appeared many times. The genes are TRBV7-9 and TRBJ2-7; tentatively, D is TRBD1 (6 bases). Per the germline V gene, CDR1 is SEHNR and CDR2 is FQNEAQ (reference sequence). CDR3 length equals 14 residues. The V end was cut by 2 bases, the J end by 2 bases, with 10 bases between. CDR3 in amino acids: CASSLQGPAYEQYF. CDR3 DNA: TGTGCCAGCAGCTTACAGGGGCCGGCCTACGAGCAGTACTTC.

Regarding this clonotype: A junction boundary mismatches the germline segment, possibly from a read error. This chain uses TRBV28 with TRBJ1-4; the D is unclear. This CDR3 has 13 residues. CDR1 MDHEN and CDR2 SYDVKM come from the germline V gene. This CDR3 reads CASRVRPNENLFF. DNA for the CDR3: TGTGCCAGCAGGGTGAGACCCAATGAAAACCTGTTTTTT.

The chain uses TRBV12-3 or TRBV12-4 and TRBJ1-6; 8 bases fit TRBD1. The trim removed 6 bases at V and 5 bases at J, leaving 6 bases unmatched. CDR3 length equals 15 residues. CDR3 bases: TGTGCCAGCAGCCAGGGGACAGGAAATAATTCACCCCTCCACTTT. It translates to CASSQGTGNNSPLHF.

This clonotype was picked up many times. The rearrangement joins TRBV2 to TRBJ2-7; no definite D call. CDR1 and CDR2 (germline): SNHLY, FYNNEI. V was cut by 7 bases and J by 3 bases, with 16 bases left in between. The CDR3 has 14 amino acids. The CDR3 loop reads CASTAGRLNYEQYF. CDR3 in DNA: TGTGCCAGCACCGCCGGTCGATTAAACTACGAGCAGTACTTC.

This clonotype was recorded only once. The chain has TRBV7-9 and TRBJ2-3, with a tentative D call TRBD1 (6 bases). The CDR3 contains 16 residues. In germline, CDR1 is SEHNR, CDR2 FQNEAQ (reference sequence). V shed 5 bases and J shed 5 bases, with 20 bases lying between them. CDR3 residues: CASSDLTTGSRDTQYF. The DNA for the CDR3 is TGTGCCAGCAGCGACCTCACTACAGGGAGCCGAGATACGCAGTATTTT.

Of note for this clonotype: Germline is not matched at one junction end, which may reflect a read error. This chain joins TRBV20-1 and TRBJ1-6, with a weak D call TRBD1 (6 bases). Germline V CDR1 and CDR2: DFQATT, SNEGSKA (reference sequence). The CDR3 covers 15 residues. This CDR3 reads CSALELAGVNSPLHF. Written as DNA, the CDR3 is TGCAGTGCTCTAGAGTTGGCAGGGGTGAATTCACCCCTTCACTTT.

The rearrangement links TRBV12-3 or TRBV12-4 to TRBJ2-3; D perhaps matches TRBD2 (6 bases). V lost 8 bases and J lost 6, with 15 bases in between. CDR3 length: 13 amino acids. The CDR3 DNA reads TGTGCCAGCGGGGCCGGGAGTCCGGATACGCAGTATTTT. Protein sequence: CASGAGSPDTQYF.

This clonotype was observed a handful of times. V and J are TRBV20-1 and TRBJ1-2, with unresolved D. V gave up 3 bases and J gave up 1 base, with 6 bases separating them. Germline V gene data show CDR1 as DFQATT and CDR2 as SNEGSKA (reference sequence). CDR3 size: 12 residues. The CDR3 DNA follows: TGCAGTGCTAGTCCGGTTAACTATGGCTACACCTTC. It is translated as CSASPVNYGYTF.

This clonotype came up many times. CDR3 nucleotide sequence: TGTGCCAGCAGCGCCGGGACAGGGGGATATGGCTACACCTTC. It codes for CASSAGTGGYGYTF. The V call is TRBV9, the J call TRBJ1-2, with 11 bases fitting TRBD1. The CDR3 extends over 14 amino acids. Germline CDR1 SGDLS, CDR2 YYNGEE. The ends lost 3 bases at V and 5 bases at J; junction bases unmatched: 3.

This clonotype was recorded at least ten times. This rearrangement joins TRBV7-9 to TRBJ1-2; 10 bases are shared with TRBD1. CDR1 is SEHNR, CDR2 FQNEAQ, per germline (reference sequence). The CDR3 is 16 residues long. V was clipped by 4 bases and J by 8 bases; unmatched bases: 13. CDR3 nucleotides: TGTGCCAGCAGCTCATTACAGAGACAGGGGGCAGAAGGCTACACCTTC. Its protein product is CASSSLQRQGAEGYTF.

V usage is TRBV19 and J usage is TRBJ2-7; D possibly corresponds to TRBD1 (6 bases). The length of the CDR3 is 19 residues. Germline V gene lookup returns CDR1 LNHDA and CDR2 SQIVND (reference sequence). V dropped 5 bases and J dropped 0 bases, with 26 bases sitting between them. The CDR3 DNA follows: TGTGCCAGTAGTCTCTCTTCATGGAACACCGGGGACAACTCCTACGAGCAGTACTTC. It codes for CASSLSSWNTGDNSYEQYF.

This clonotype has more than one count but fewer than ten. V is TRBV12-3 or TRBV12-4 and J is TRBJ1-2, with D tentatively TRBD1 (6 bases). The CDR3 length is 12 residues. The V end lost 5 bases, the J end lost 8 bases, and 12 bases lay between the germline ends. CDR3 sequence: CASSERGVGYTF. CDR3 DNA: TGTGCCAGCAGTGAAAGGGGGGTCGGCTACACCTTC.

Comment on this clonotype: Just one base apart from a much larger clone, this may be a read error. The chain uses TRBV7-2 and TRBJ2-5, with 14 nucleotides matching TRBD2. Germline CDR1 and CDR2: SGHTA and FQGNSA. The CDR3 is 17 residues long. DNA of the CDR3: TGTGCCAGCAGCTTGCAGACTAGCGGGGGGGCCGGAGAGTCCCAGTACTTC. Its translation: CASSLQTSGGAGESQYF. The full variable domain, its missing parts supplied by reference TRBV7-2 and TRBJ2-5, is GAGVSQSPSNKVTEKGKDVELRCDPISGHTALYWYRQSLGQGLEFLIYFQGNSAPDKSGLPSDRFSAERTGGSVSTLTIQRTQQEDSAVYLCASSLQTSGGAGESQYFGPGTRLLVL.

In regard to this clonotype: A much larger clone is a single base away; this may be a read error. This chain links TRBV29-1 with TRBJ2-2; D might be TRBD2 (5 bases). Germline V gives CDR1 SQVTM, CDR2 ANQGSEA. The germline V and J ends were trimmed by 4 bases and 9 bases, with 15 bases remaining between them. The CDR3 extends over 13 amino acids. In DNA, the CDR3 is TGCAGCGTTGGGGATGCGGGCCCCTGGGAGCTGTTTTTT. Amino acid sequence: CSVGDAGPWELFF.

The rearrangement uses TRBV29-1 and TRBJ1-3; 7 bases align to TRBD1. Germline V gives CDR1 SQVTM, CDR2 ANQGSEA. Trimming cost V 8 bases and J 8 bases; bases outside gene matches: 9. CDR3 length: 12 residues. The CDR3 protein is CSRSDRRDTIYF. Written as DNA, the CDR3 is TGCAGCCGATCGGACAGGCGGGACACCATATATTTT.

V usage is TRBV7-2 and J usage is TRBJ1-5, with 7 bases that match TRBD1. Germline CDR1 SGHTA, CDR2 FQGNSA. Losses at the gene ends were 6 bases for V and 7 bases for J; bases not matched to a gene: 9. The CDR3 is 14 amino acids. The CDR3 nucleotides are TGTGCCAGCAGGAAACAGGGGCAAAGACAGCCCCAGCATTTT. Protein: CASRKQGQRQPQHF.

This clonotype was picked up a small number of times. V gene TRBV6-1 combines with J gene TRBJ2-5; D perhaps matches TRBD1 (6 bases). Germline V gene sequence: CDR1 MNHNS, CDR2 SASEGT. The CDR3 consists of 12 residues. Deletions cut 5 bases from V and 14 bases from J, with 18 bases between. CDR3 bases: TGTGCCAGCAGTCTCGGGACAAGGGGCAAATACTTC. It codes for CASSLGTRGKYF.